The clone carrying this TCR beta chain was recorded at least ten times. Its antigen is unidentified. The data were obtained in a study of Graves' ophthalmopathy and Graves' hyperthyroidism. Ophthalmopathy donors were characterized by moderate-to-severe activity, CAS of at least 3, NOSPECS of at least 4, and duration under 3 months. Additional autoimmune diseases, uncontrolled infections, pregnancy or lactation disqualified patients. Diagnosis relied on clinical symptoms, serum thyroxine, TRAb, thyroid ultrasound and orbital computed tomography. Study findings and constraints: Blood samples also showed most expanded thyroid clonotypes exceeding 0.001 frequency.

CDR3 regions of TCR beta were amplified from RNA transcripts. Investigators did first-round RT-PCR with HTBI primers, then second-round multiplex PCR. MiXCR was run by TCRdb on the multiplex PCR reads, yielding one entry per CDR3 protein. Of a few hundred thousand distinct CDR3 sequences in the sample, 15% to 20% were seen once. What was sequenced was peripheral blood. This clonotype was obtained from an adult man with Graves' ophthalmopathy.

CDR3 sequence: CAWSGRGYYGYTF. Here the CDR3 DNA reads TGTGCCTGGAGTGGCCGCGGGTACTATGGCTACACCTTC. The chain joins TRBV30 to TRBJ1-2; unclear D gene. Per germline, CDR1 GTSNPN and CDR2 SVGIG (reference sequence). The CDR3 has 13 residues. V lost 1 base and J 3 bases, leaving 9 bases between the germline ends.